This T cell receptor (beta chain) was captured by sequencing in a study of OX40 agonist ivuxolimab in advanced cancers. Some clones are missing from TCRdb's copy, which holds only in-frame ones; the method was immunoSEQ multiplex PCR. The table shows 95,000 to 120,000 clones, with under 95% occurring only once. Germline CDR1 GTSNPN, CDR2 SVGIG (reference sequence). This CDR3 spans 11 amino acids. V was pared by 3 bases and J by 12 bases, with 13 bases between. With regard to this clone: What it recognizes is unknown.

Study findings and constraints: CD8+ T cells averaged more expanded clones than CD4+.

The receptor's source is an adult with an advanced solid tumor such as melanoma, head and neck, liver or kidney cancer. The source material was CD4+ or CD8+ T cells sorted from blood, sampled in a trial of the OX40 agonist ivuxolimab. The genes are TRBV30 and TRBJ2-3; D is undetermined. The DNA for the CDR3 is TGTGCCTGGAGCCCCGCCATGGGACAGTATTTT. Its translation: CAWSPAMGQYF.